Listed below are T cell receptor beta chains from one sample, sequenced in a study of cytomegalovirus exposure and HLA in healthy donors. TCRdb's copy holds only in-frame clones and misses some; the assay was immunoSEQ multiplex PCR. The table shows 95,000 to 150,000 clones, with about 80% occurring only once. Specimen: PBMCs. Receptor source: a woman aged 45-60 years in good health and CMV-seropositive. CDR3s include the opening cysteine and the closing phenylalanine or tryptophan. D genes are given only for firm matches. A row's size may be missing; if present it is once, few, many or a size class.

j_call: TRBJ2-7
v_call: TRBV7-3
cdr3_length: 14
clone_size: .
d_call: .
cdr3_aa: CASSLGLAGDEQYF
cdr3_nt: TGTGCCAGCAGCTTAGGGCTAGCCGGGGACGAGCAGTACTTC

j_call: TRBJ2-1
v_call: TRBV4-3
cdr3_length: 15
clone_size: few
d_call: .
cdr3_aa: CASSQVGAPSNEQFF
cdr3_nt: TGCGCCAGCAGCCAAGTAGGGGCCCCAAGCAATGAGCAGTTCTTC

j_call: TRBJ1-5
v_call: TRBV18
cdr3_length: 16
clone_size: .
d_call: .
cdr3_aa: CASSPQQGPSNQPQHF
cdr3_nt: TGTGCCAGCTCACCTCAACAGGGCCCTTCCAATCAGCCCCAGCATTTT

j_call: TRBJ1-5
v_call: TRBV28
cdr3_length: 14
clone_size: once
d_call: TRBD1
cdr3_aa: CASSLPGTGLLGHF
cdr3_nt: TGTGCCAGCAGTTTACCCGGGACAGGGTTGTTAGGACATTTT

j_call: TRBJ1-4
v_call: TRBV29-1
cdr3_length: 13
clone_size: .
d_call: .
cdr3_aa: CSAAPQGSEKLFF
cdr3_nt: TGCAGCGCCGCCCCCCAGGGCAGTGAAAAACTGTTTTTT

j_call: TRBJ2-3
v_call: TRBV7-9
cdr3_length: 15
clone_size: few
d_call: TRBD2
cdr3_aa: CASSRTSGLPDTQYF
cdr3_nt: TGTGCCAGCAGCCGGACTAGCGGGCTCCCCGATACGCAGTATTTT

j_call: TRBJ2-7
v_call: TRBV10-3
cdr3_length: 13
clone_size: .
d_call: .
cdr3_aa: CAISTGSSYEQYF
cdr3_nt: TGTGCCATCAGCACGGGAAGCTCCTACGAGCAGTACTTC

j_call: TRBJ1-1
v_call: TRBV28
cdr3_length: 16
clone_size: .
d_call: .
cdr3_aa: CASSPPESRANTEAFF
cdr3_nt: TGTGCCAGCAGTCCGCCTGAGTCCAGGGCCAACACTGAAGCTTTCTTT

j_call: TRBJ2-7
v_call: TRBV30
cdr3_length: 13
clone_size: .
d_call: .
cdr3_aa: CAWRTGEAYEQYF
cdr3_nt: TGTGCCTGGAGAACGGGAGAGGCCTACGAGCAGTACTTC

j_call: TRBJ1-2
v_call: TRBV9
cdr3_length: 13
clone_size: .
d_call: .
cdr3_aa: CASSVEEGWGYTF
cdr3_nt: TGTGCCAGCAGCGTAGAAGAGGGTTGGGGCTACACCTTC

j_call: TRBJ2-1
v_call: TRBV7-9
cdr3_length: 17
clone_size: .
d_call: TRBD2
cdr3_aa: CASSRKATSGTYNEQFF
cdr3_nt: TGTGCCAGCAGCCGAAAGGCCACTAGCGGAACCTACAATGAGCAGTTCTTC

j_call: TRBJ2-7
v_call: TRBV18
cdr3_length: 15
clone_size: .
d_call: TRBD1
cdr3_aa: CASSPPGQGGYEQYF
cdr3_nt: TGTGCCAGCTCACCACCGGGACAGGGAGGCTACGAGCAGTACTTC

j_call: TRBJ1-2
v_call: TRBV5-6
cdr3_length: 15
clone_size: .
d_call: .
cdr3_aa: CASSLEGPPLYGYTF
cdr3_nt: TGTGCCAGCAGCTTGGAGGGGCCTCCACTCTATGGCTACACCTTC

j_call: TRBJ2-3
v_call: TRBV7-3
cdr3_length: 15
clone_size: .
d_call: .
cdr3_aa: CASSLSPRVTDTQYF
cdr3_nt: TGTGCCAGCAGCTTATCTCCCAGGGTTACAGATACGCAGTATTTT

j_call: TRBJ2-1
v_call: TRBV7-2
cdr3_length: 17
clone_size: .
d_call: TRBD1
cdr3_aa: CASSLVAGQGSYNEQFF
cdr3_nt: TGTGCCAGCAGCTTAGTTGCGGGACAGGGGTCCTACAATGAGCAGTTCTTC

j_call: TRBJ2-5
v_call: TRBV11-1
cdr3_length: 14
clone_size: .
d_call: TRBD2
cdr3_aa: CASTAGGGGETQYF
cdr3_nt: TGTGCCAGCACGGCTGGCGGGGGAGGAGAGACCCAGTACTTC

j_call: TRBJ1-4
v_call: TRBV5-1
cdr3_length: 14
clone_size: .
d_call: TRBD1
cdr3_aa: CASSLATGDEKLFF
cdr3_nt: TGCGCCAGCAGCTTGGCGACAGGGGATGAAAAACTGTTTTTT

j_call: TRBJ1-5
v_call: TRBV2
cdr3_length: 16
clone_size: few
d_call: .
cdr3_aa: CASSVLPVPGRQPQHF
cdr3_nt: TGTGCCAGCAGCGTCTTGCCGGTCCCAGGTCGGCAGCCCCAGCATTTT

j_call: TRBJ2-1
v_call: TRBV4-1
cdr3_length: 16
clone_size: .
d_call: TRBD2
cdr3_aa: CASSQDYGGAYNEQFF
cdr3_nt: TGCGCCAGCAGCCAAGATTACGGGGGGGCTTACAATGAGCAGTTCTTC

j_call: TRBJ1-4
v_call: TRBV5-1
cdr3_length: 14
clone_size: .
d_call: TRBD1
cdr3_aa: CASTETGLNEKLFF
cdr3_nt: TGCGCCAGCACCGAGACAGGGCTTAATGAAAAACTGTTTTTT

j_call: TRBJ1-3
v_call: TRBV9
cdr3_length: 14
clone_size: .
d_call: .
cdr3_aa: CASSVAGAGNTIYF
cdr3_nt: TGTGCCAGCAGCGTAGCAGGGGCTGGAAACACCATATATTTT

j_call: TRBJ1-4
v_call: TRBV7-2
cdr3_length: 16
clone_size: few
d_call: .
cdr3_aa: CASSPRQAATNEKLFF
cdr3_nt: TGTGCCAGCAGCCCCCGGCAGGCCGCAACTAATGAAAAACTGTTTTTT

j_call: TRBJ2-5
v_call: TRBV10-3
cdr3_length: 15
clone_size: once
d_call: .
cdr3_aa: CAISESPGFLETQYF
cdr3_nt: TGTGCCATCAGTGAGTCGCCAGGGTTTTTAGAGACCCAGTACTTC

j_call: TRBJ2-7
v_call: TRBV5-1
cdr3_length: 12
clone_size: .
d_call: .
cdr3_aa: CASSSQGNEQYF
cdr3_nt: TGCGCCAGCAGCTCGCAGGGGAACGAGCAGTACTTC

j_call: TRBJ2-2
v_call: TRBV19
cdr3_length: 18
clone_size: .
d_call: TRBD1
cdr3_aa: CASSIVRGLLRNTGELFF
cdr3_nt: TGTGCCAGTAGTATAGTAAGGGGGCTTCTAAGGAACACCGGGGAGCTGTTTTTT

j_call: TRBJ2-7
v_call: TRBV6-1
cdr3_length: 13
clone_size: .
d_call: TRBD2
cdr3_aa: CASTTGGYYEQYF
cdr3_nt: TGTGCCAGCACAACGGGAGGCTACTACGAGCAGTACTTC

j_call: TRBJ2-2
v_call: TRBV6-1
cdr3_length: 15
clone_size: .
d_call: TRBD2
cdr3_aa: CASTALAGVPGELFF
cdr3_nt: TGTGCCAGCACCGCACTAGCGGGAGTGCCCGGGGAGCTGTTTTTT

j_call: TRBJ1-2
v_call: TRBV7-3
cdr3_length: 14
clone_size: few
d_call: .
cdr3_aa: CASSLYSGNYGYTF
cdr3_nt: TGTGCCAGCAGCTTATATTCCGGGAACTATGGCTACACCTTC

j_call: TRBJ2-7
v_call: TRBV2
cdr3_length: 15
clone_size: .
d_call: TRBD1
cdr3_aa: CASSAPGTGGIEQYF
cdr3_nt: TGTGCCAGCAGTGCCCCCGGGACAGGGGGTATCGAGCAGTACTTC

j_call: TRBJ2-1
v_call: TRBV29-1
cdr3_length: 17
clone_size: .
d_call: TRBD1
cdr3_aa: CSAGPKPGQGTYNEQFF
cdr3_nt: TGCAGCGCCGGGCCCAAACCGGGACAGGGAACCTACAATGAGCAGTTCTTC

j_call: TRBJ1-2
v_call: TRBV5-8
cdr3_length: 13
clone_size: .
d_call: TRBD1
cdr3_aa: CATPPRTGHGYTF
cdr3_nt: TGTGCCACTCCCCCCCGGACAGGTCATGGCTACACCTTC

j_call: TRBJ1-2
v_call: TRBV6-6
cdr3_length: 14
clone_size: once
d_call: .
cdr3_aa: CASSYETQVDGYTF
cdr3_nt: TGTGCCAGCAGTTACGAGACACAAGTTGATGGCTACACCTTC

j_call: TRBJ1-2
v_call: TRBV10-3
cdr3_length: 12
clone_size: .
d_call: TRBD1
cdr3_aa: CAISRQGNGYTF
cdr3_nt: TGTGCCATCAGTAGACAGGGTAATGGCTACACCTTC

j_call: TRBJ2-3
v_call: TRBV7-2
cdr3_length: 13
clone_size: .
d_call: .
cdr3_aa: CASSTIWTDTQYF
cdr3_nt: TGTGCCAGCAGCACTATTTGGACAGATACGCAGTATTTT

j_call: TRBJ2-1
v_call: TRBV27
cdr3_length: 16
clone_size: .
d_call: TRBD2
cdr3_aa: CASSLFPSGTYNEQFF
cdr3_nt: TGTGCCAGCAGTTTATTTCCTAGCGGGACCTACAATGAGCAGTTCTTC

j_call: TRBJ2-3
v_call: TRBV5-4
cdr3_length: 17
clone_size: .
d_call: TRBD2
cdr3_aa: CASSLGRWREGTDTQYF
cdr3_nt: TGTGCCAGCAGCTTAGGACGGTGGCGGGAGGGAACAGATACGCAGTATTTT

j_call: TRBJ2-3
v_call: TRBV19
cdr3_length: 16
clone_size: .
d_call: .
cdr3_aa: CASSPLTPIQLDTQYF
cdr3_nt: TGTGCCAGTAGCCCCCTTACACCGATCCAATTGGATACGCAGTATTTT

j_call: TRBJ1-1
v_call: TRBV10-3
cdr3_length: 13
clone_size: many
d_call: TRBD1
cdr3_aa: CAISRLPTGEAFF
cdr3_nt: TGTGCCATCAGCAGACTACCGACAGGGGAAGCTTTCTTT

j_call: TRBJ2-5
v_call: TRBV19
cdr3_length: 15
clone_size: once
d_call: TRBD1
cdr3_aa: CASPRGTAHQETQYF
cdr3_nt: TGTGCCAGTCCGAGGGGGACAGCGCACCAAGAGACCCAGTACTTC

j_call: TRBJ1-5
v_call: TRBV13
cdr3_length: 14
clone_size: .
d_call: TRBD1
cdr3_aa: CASSFGGQYQPQHF
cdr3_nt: TGTGCCAGCAGCTTTGGGGGACAGTATCAGCCCCAGCATTTT

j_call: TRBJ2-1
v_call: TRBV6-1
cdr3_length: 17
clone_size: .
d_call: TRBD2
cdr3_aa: CASSEEGEASGPNEQFF
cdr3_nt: TGTGCCAGCAGTGAAGAAGGCGAGGCTAGCGGGCCAAATGAGCAGTTCTTC

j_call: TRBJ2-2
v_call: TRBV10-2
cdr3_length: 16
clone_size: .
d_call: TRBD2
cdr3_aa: CASSEFQREIDGELFF
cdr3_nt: TGCGCCAGCAGTGAGTTCCAGCGGGAGATCGACGGGGAGCTGTTTTTT

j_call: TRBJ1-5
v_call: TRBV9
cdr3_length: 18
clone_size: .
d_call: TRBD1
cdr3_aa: CASSVGIGGERGNQPQHF
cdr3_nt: TGTGCCAGCAGCGTAGGTATAGGGGGCGAAAGGGGCAATCAGCCCCAGCATTTT

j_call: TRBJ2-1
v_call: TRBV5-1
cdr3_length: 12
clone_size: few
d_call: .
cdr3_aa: CASSPGRNEQFF
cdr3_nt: TGCGCCAGCTCCCCGGGTCGGAATGAGCAGTTCTTC

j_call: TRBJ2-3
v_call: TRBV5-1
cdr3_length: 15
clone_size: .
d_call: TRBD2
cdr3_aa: CASSILSGGTDTQYF
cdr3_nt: TGCGCCAGCAGCATTCTTAGCGGGGGCACAGATACGCAGTATTTT

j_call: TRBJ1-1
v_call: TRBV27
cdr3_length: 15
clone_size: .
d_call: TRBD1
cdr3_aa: CASGTERFLYTEAFF
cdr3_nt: TGTGCCAGCGGGACAGAAAGGTTTCTGTACACTGAAGCTTTCTTT

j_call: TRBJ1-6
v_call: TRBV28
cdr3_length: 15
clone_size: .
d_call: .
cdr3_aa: CASSLGRSYNSPLHF
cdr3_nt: TGTGCCAGCAGTTTGGGCAGGTCCTATAATTCACCCCTCCACTTT

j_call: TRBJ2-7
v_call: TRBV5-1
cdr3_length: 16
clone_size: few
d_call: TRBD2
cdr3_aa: CASSWGTSGRAYEQYF
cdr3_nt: TGCGCCAGCAGCTGGGGAACTAGCGGGAGAGCCTACGAGCAGTACTTC

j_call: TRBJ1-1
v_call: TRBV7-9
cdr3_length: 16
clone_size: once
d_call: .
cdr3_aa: CASSMPGAGMTTEAFF
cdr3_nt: TGTGCCAGCAGCATGCCAGGGGCGGGTATGACCACTGAAGCTTTCTTT

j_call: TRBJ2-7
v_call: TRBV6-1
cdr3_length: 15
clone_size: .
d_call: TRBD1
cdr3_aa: CASSDRQGAKYEQYF
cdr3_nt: TGTGCCAGCAGTGACCGACAGGGGGCGAAATACGAGCAGTACTTC

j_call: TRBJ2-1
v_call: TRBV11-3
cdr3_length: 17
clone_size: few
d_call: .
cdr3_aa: CASSLGTSGGLWEWQFF
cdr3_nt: .

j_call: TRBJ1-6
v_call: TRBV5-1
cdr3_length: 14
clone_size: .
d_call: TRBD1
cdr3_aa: CASSPGQDPSPLHF
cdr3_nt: TGCGCCAGCAGCCCCGGACAGGACCCTTCACCCCTCCACTTT

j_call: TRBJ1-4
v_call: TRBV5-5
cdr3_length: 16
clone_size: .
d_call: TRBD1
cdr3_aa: CASSLRVDRGNEKLFF
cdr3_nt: TGTGCCAGCAGCTTGAGAGTGGACAGGGGAAATGAAAAACTGTTTTTT

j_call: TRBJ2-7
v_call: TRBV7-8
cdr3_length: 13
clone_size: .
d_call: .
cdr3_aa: CASRRGSSYEQYF
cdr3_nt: TGTGCCAGCAGACGGGGGAGTTCCTACGAGCAGTACTTC

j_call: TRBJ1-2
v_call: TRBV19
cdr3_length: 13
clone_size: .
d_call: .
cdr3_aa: CASLDLTNYGYTF
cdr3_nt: TGTGCCAGCCTAGATCTGACTAACTATGGCTACACCTTC

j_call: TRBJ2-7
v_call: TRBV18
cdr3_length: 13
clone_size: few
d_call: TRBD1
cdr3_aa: CASPGTGTYEQYF
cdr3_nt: TGTGCCAGCCCCGGGACAGGGACGTACGAGCAGTACTTC

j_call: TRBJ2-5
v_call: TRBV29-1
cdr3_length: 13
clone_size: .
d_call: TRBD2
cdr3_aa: CSGLAGGQETQYF
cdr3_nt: TGCAGCGGCCTAGCGGGGGGACAAGAGACCCAGTACTTC

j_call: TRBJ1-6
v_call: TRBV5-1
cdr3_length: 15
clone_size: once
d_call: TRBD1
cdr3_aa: CASSARDRDNSPLHF
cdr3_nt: TGCGCCAGCAGCGCCCGGGACAGGGATAATTCACCCCTCCACTTT